These 26 T cell receptor beta chains originate from one sample sequenced in a study of T cell responses to AZD1222 COVID-19 vaccine. TCRdb's copy holds only in-frame clones and misses some; the assay was immunoSEQ multiplex PCR. This sample carries fewer than 150,000 clones, 75% to 90% of them seen once, and the ten largest clones take approximately 1.6%. The sample in question was peripheral blood, obtained 28 days after the second AZD1222 dose. The receptors originated from an adult who received the AZD1222 COVID-19 vaccine.

This chain links TRBV9 with TRBJ1-4; D possibly corresponds to TRBD1 (5 bases). This CDR3 spans 14 amino acids. V was shortened by 3 bases and J by 6 bases, with 12 bases between the two germline ends. Germline lookup yields CDR1 SGDLS and CDR2 YYNGEE. For the CDR3, the DNA is TGTGCCAGCAGCGCTGACAGATTGCATGAAAAACTGTTTTTT. Translation gives CASSADRLHEKLFF.

The gene calls are TRBV2 and TRBJ1-2, with a possible D match to TRBD1 (6 bases). The CDR3 contains 15 residues. V lost 6 bases, J lost 6 bases, and 20 bases lay in between. CDR1 is SNHLY and CDR2 is FYNNEI in the germline V gene. The CDR3 protein is CASRGNREGINGYTF. In DNA form, the CDR3 reads TGTGCCAGCAGGGGGAACAGGGAGGGTATCAATGGCTACACCTTC.

The V call is TRBV5-5, the J call TRBJ2-3; no clear D gene. The CDR3 runs 15 residues. CDR1 is SGHKS and CDR2 is YYEKEE in the germline V gene (reference sequence). V was trimmed by 5 bases and J by 6 bases, leaving 19 bases between them. CDR3 amino acids: CASRSLGDSVDTQYF. CDR3 in DNA: TGTGCCAGCAGATCCTTGGGCGATTCCGTCGATACGCAGTATTTT.

This clone showed up just once. The V gene is TRBV7-9, the J gene TRBJ1-4, with 9 bases matching TRBD1. Unmatched junction bases numbered 7, after V lost 5 bases and J lost 6 bases. The length of the CDR3 is 15 residues. The V gene's germline CDR1 is SEHNR and CDR2 FQNEAQ (reference sequence). The CDR3 nucleotides are TGTGCCAGCAGCAACCGACAGGGGGTTCATGAAAAACTGTTTTTT. Residues: CASSNRQGVHEKLFF.

The J gene is TRBJ1-4, the V gene TRBV30; D is unclear. The CDR3 has 14 residues. CDR1 is GTSNPN, CDR2 SVGIG, per germline (reference sequence). V gave up 2 bases and J gave up 4 bases, with 11 bases separating them. DNA for the CDR3: TGTGCCTGGAGTTTTGGCAGCCATAATGAAAAACTGTTTTTT. This gives the protein CAWSFGSHNEKLFF.

The chain combines TRBV20-1 with TRBJ1-1, with D possibly matching TRBD1 (5 bases). Germline CDR1 and CDR2: DFQATT and SNEGSKA (reference sequence). This CDR3 has 13 residues. Trimming cost V 3 bases and J 0 bases, with 8 bases left between them. The CDR3: CSASPRVNTEAFF. The CDR3 nucleotides read TGCAGTGCTAGTCCCAGGGTGAACACTGAAGCTTTCTTT.

This chain links TRBV30 with TRBJ1-6; weak D call: TRBD1 (6 bases). Trimming cost V 1 base and J 8 bases, with 15 bases left between them. This CDR3 has 15 residues. The V gene's germline CDR1 is GTSNPN and CDR2 SVGIG (reference sequence). The CDR3 DNA reads TGTGCCTGGAGTGCCCCGGACAGCCTGTATTCACCCCTCCACTTT. Translation: CAWSAPDSLYSPLHF.

V gene TRBV5-1 combines with J gene TRBJ2-3, with D tentatively TRBD1 or TRBD2 (5 bases each). CDR1 and CDR2 from the germline V gene are SGHRS and YFSETQ. Trimming removed 6 bases from V and 2 bases from J, with 16 bases in between. This CDR3 has 15 residues. CDR3 region: CASMVGTPNTDTQYF. The CDR3 bases are TGCGCCAGCATGGTTGGGACCCCAAACACAGATACGCAGTATTTT.

The chain uses TRBV18 and TRBJ2-1, with 8 nucleotides matching TRBD2. Germline V gene data show CDR1 as KGHSH and CDR2 as LQKENI. CDR3 length: 13 amino acids. V was pared by 3 bases and J by 15 bases, with 10 bases of the junction left unmatched. The DNA of the CDR3 is TGTGCCAGCTCACCTGAGACGCGGGGGGCAACGTTCTTC. Amino acid sequence: CASSPETRGATFF.

V and J are TRBV7-2 and TRBJ2-1; 9 positions agree with TRBD1. The CDR3 consists of 16 residues. Germline V CDR1 and CDR2: SGHTA, FQGNSA. The J segment lost 7 bases and the V segment lost 4 bases, leaving 11 bases of the junction unmatched. Here the CDR3 reads CASSSNRDRDRNEQFF. The CDR3 DNA is TGTGCCAGCAGCTCGAACCGGGACAGGGATAGGAATGAGCAGTTCTTC.

The rearrangement uses TRBV5-3 and TRBJ1-2; D is uncertain. TRBV5-3 is an ORF, and what it does is uncertain. The CDR3 length is 12 residues. The V and J ends lost 2 bases and 5 bases respectively, with 7 bases between them. DNA of the CDR3: TGTGCCAGAAGCTTAGATCGGTATGGCTACACCTTC. Residues: CARSLDRYGYTF.

The gene calls are TRBV24-1 and TRBJ1-1; possibly TRBD1 for D (6 bases). Trimming took off 9 bases at V and 1 base at J, with 11 bases between the two ends. The CDR3 consists of 13 residues. Germline-derived CDR1 and CDR2 are KGHDR and SFDVKD. CDR3 sequence: CATAQGQNTEAFF. CDR3 coding DNA: TGTGCCACCGCTCAGGGACAGAACACTGAAGCTTTCTTT.

This chain joins TRBV30 and TRBJ2-7; D not resolved. Germline V CDR1 and CDR2: GTSNPN, SVGIG (reference sequence). The CDR3 is 12 amino acids. Trimming shortened V by 0 bases and J by 6 bases, and 9 bases separated the two germline ends. CDR3 protein: CAWSVSVGEQYV. Written as DNA, the CDR3 is TGTGCCTGGAGTGTATCGGTGGGCGAGCAGTACGTC.

The V call is TRBV27, the J call TRBJ2-7; 7 positions match TRBD1. J gave up 3 bases and V 6 bases, and 8 bases lay outside the gene matches. The CDR3 contains 14 residues. CDR1 and CDR2 from the germline V gene are MNHEY and SMNVEV (reference sequence). The CDR3 spells CASRGQNILYEQYF. The CDR3 region has the DNA TGTGCCAGCAGGGGACAGAATATTCTCTACGAGCAGTACTTC.

J is TRBJ1-2 and V is TRBV28; perhaps TRBD1 as D (6 bases). Trimming removed 5 bases from V and 5 bases from J, with 30 bases in between. Germline CDR1 is MDHEN and CDR2 is SYDVKM. The CDR3 has 19 amino acids. CDR3 loop: CASSHYLDSDRGVGYGYTF. The CDR3 DNA reads as TGTGCCAGCAGTCATTATTTGGACTCAGATAGGGGGGTAGGGTATGGCTACACCTTC.

CDR3 protein: CASSSRQGSSSYEQYF. The CDR3 nucleotides read TGTGCCAGCAGTAGCCGGCAGGGGTCAAGCTCCTACGAGCAGTACTTC. V is TRBV27 and J is TRBJ2-7; maybe TRBD1 (6 bases). Germline loops: CDR1 MNHEY, CDR2 SMNVEV (reference sequence). The CDR3 extends over 16 amino acids. Deletions cut 5 bases from V and 0 bases from J, with 17 bases between.

The chain links TRBV6-6 to TRBJ1-4, with D perhaps matching TRBD1 (5 bases). The germline gives CDR1 MNHNY, CDR2 SVGAGI (reference sequence). The CDR3 extends over 13 amino acids. The germline V and J ends were trimmed by 6 bases and 8 bases, with 13 bases remaining between them. Written as DNA, the CDR3 is TGTGCCAGCAGAGGGCCCGAGGGGGAAAAACTGTTTTTT. It codes for CASRGPEGEKLFF.

V gene TRBV7-2 combines with J gene TRBJ1-1; D gene ambiguous. CDR3 length: 13 amino acids. Germline V lookup: CDR1 SGHTA, CDR2 FQGNSA. Trimming removed 5 bases at V and 8 bases at J, with 15 bases between. This chain's CDR3 is CASSPRGIGEAFF. The DNA for the CDR3 is TGTGCCAGCAGCCCTAGAGGGATAGGAGAAGCTTTCTTT.

The chain links TRBV9 to TRBJ1-6; possible D gene TRBD1, 6 bases. Germline CDR1 is SGDLS and CDR2 is YYNGEE. Trimming shortened V by 5 bases and J by 0 bases, and 12 bases separated the two germline ends. The CDR3 has 16 amino acids. The CDR3 is CASSVTGSSYNSPLHF. CDR3 in DNA: TGTGCCAGCAGTGTTACAGGGAGCTCCTATAATTCACCCCTCCACTTT.

The CDR3 sequence is CASSAPTAEAFF. CDR3 DNA: TGCGCCAGCAGCGCGCCGACAGCTGAAGCTTTCTTT. This chain uses TRBV5-1 with TRBJ1-1, with D possibly being TRBD1 (5 bases). The CDR3 length is 12 residues. Trimming stripped 4 bases from V and 6 bases from J, with 10 bases between. Germline V gene data show CDR1 as SGHRS and CDR2 as YFSETQ.

The chain links TRBV19 to TRBJ1-2; D is perhaps TRBD1 (5 bases). This CDR3 has 13 amino acids. Germline V gene lookup returns CDR1 LNHDA and CDR2 SQIVND (reference sequence). Trimming shortened V by 5 bases and J by 2 bases, and 9 bases separated the two germline ends. In DNA form, the CDR3 reads TGTGCCAGTAGTGTTCCAGGGAACTATGGCTACACCTTC. Protein product: CASSVPGNYGYTF.

The V and J genes are TRBV5-6 and TRBJ1-1; possible D gene TRBD1, 6 bases. V gave up 6 bases and J gave up 0 bases, with 12 bases separating them. The CDR3 runs to 14 residues. Germline CDR1 is SGHDT and CDR2 is YYEEEE. CDR3 region: CASTRTAMNTEAFF. The CDR3 nucleotides read TGTGCCAGCACCCGGACAGCCATGAACACTGAAGCTTTCTTT.

This clone occurred a few times. The rearrangement uses TRBV11-2 and TRBJ2-2; D unresolved. V dropped 5 bases and J dropped 6 bases, with 7 bases sitting between them. The germline CDR1 and CDR2 sequences are SGHAT and FQNNGV. The CDR3 runs to 12 residues. The CDR3 sequence: CASSLNPGELFF. CDR3 nucleotides: TGTGCCAGCAGCCTAAACCCCGGGGAGCTGTTTTTT.

The J gene is TRBJ1-6, the V gene TRBV7-9; D is perhaps TRBD1 (6 bases). Germline V gives CDR1 SEHNR, CDR2 FQNEAQ (reference sequence). The ends were cut back, 5 bases at V and 5 bases at J, with 10 bases in the middle. CDR3 size: 14 residues. The CDR3 nucleotides are TGTGCCAGCAGCCAAGGACAGAATAATTCACCCCTCCACTTT. Its translation: CASSQGQNNSPLHF. Complete variable domain (other parts from reference TRBV7-9 and TRBJ1-6): DTGVSQNPRHKITKRGQNVTFRCDPISEHNRLYWYRQTLGQGPEFLTYFQNEAQLEKSRLLSDRFSAERPKGSFSTLEIQRTEQGDSAMYLCASSQGQNNSPLHFGNGTRLTVT.

This clone was picked up one time. The rearrangement joins TRBV27 to TRBJ2-1; D is unresolved. Germline V gives CDR1 MNHEY, CDR2 SMNVEV (reference sequence). CDR3 length: 14 residues. V lost 3 bases and J lost 0, with 6 bases in between. CDR3 sequence: CASSFGDSYNEQFF. The CDR3, as DNA: TGTGCCAGCAGTTTTGGGGACTCCTACAATGAGCAGTTCTTC.

The genes are TRBV19 and TRBJ1-5; a possible D gene is TRBD1 (5 bases). This CDR3 region has 14 residues. The V end was cut by 6 bases, the J end by 6 bases, with 15 bases between. Germline CDR1 reads LNHDA; CDR2 reads SQIVND (reference sequence). The CDR3 DNA reads TGTGCCAGTAGCGTCCAAGGTGGGGGTCAGCCCCAGCATTTT. It codes for CASSVQGGGQPQHF.